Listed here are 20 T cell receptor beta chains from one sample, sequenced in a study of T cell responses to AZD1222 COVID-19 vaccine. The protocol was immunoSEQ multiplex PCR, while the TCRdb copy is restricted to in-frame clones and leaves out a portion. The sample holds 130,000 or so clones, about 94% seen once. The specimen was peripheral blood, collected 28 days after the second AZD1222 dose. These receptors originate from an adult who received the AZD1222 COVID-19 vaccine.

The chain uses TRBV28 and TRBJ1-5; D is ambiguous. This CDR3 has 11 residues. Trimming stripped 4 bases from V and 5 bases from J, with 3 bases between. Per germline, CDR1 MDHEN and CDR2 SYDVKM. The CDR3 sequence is CASSYHQPQHF. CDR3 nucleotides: TGTGCCAGCAGTTACCATCAGCCCCAGCATTTT.

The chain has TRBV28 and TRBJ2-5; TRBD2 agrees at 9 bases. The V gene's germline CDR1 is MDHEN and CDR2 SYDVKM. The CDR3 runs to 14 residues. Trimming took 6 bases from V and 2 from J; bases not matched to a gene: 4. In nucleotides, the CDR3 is TGTGCCAGCAGACCTGGACTAGCGCAAGAGACCCAGTACTTC. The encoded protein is CASRPGLAQETQYF.

The CDR3 loop is CASSPQGNTGELFF. The DNA of the CDR3 is TGCGCCAGCAGCCCGCAGGGGAACACCGGGGAGCTGTTTTTT. This chain joins TRBV4-3 and TRBJ2-2; possible D gene TRBD1, 5 bases. Trimming removed 4 bases from V and 1 base from J, with 7 bases in between. The CDR3 runs to 14 residues. Germline CDR1 LGHNA, CDR2 YSLEER.

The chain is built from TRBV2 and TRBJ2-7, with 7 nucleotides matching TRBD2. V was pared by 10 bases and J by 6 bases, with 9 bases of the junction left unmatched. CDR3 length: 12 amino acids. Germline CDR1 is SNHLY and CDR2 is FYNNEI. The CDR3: CATGRGGREQYF. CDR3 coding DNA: TGTGCCACCGGTCGGGGAGGGCGCGAGCAGTACTTC.

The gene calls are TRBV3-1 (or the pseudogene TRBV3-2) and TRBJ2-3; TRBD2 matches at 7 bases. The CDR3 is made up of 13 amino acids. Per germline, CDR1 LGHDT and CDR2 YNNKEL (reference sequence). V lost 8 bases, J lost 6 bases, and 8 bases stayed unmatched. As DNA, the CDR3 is TGTGCCAGCGGGGCGGGAGAGGTGGATACGCAGTATTTT. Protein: CASGAGEVDTQYF.

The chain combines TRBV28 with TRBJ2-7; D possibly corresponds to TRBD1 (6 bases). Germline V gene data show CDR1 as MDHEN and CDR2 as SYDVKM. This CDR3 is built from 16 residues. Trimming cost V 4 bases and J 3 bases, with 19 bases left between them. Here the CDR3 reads CASSSTRKGEVYEQYF. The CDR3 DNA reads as TGTGCCAGCAGTTCAACTCGAAAGGGGGAAGTCTACGAGCAGTACTTC.

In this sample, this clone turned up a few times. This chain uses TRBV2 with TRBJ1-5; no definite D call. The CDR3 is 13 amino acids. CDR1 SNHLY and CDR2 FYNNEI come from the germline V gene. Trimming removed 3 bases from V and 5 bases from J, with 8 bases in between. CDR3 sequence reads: CASSEAVYQPQHF. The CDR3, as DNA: TGTGCCAGCAGTGAGGCGGTTTATCAGCCCCAGCATTTT.

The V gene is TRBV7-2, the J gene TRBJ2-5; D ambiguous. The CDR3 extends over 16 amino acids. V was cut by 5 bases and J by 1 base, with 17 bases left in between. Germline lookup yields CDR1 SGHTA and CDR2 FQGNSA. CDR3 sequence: CASSGKSSRSQETQYF. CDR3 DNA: TGTGCCAGCAGCGGCAAGAGCTCACGGAGCCAAGAGACCCAGTACTTC.

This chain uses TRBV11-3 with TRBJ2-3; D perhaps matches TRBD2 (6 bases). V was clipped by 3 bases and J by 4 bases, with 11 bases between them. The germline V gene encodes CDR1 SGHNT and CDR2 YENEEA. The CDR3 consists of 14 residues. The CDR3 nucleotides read TGTGCCAGCAGCTTCGGGGGATACGCAGATACGCAGTATTTT. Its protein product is CASSFGGYADTQYF.

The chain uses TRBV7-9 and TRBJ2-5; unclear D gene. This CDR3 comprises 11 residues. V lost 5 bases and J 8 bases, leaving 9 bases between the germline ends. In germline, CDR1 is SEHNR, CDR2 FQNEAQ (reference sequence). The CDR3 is CASSPRGTQYF. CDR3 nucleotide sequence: TGTGCCAGCAGCCCCCGCGGAACCCAGTACTTC.

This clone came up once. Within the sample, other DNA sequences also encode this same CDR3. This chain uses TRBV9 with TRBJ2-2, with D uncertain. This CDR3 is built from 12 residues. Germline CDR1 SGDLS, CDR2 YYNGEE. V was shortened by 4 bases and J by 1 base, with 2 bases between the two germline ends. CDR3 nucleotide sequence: TGTGCCAGCAGCTTGAACACCGGGGAGCTGTTTTTT. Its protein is CASSLNTGELFF.

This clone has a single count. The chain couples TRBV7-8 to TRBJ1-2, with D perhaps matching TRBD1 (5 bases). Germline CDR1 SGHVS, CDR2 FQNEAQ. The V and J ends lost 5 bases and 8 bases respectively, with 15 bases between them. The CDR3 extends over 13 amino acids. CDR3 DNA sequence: TGTGCCAGCAGCCGGGACCTTTTCTGGGGCTACACCTTC. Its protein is CASSRDLFWGYTF.

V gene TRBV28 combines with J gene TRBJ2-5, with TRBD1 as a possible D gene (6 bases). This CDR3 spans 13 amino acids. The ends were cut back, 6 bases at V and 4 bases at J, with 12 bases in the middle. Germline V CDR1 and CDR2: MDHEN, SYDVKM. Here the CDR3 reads CASRTPGVETQYF. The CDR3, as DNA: TGTGCCAGCAGGACCCCAGGGGTAGAGACCCAGTACTTC.

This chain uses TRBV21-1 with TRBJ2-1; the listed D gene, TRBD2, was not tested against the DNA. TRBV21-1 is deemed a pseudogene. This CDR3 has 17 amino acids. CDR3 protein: CASSNYPGTSEHNEQFF. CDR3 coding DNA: TGTGCCAGCAGCAACTACCCCGGGACTAGCGAGCACAATGAGCAGTTCTTC.

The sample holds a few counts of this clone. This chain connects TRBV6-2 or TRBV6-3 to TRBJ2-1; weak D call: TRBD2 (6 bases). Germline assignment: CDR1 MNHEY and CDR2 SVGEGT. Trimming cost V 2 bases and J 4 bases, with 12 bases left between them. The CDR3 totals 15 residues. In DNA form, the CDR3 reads TGTGCCAGCAGTTACAAGGGACTGCTATACAATGAGCAGTTCTTC. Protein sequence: CASSYKGLLYNEQFF.

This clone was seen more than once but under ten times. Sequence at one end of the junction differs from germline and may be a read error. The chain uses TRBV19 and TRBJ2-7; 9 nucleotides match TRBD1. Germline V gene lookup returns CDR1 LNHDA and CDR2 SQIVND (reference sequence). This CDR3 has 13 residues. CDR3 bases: TGTGCCAGCGCGATGGGACAGGGACGACAGTTCCTATTC. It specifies CASAMGQGRQFLF.

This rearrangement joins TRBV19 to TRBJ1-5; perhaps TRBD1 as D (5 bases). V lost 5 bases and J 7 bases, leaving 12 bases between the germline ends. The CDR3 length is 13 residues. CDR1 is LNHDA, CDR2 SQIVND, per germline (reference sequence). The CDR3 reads CASSDRRDQPQHF. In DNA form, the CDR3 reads TGTGCCAGTAGTGATCGTAGGGACCAGCCCCAGCATTTT. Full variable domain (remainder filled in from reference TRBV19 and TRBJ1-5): DGGITQSPKYLFRKEGQNVTLSCEQNLNHDAMYWYRQDPGQGLRLIYYSQIVNDFQKGDIAEGYSVSREKKESFPLTVTSAQKNPTAFYLCASSDRRDQPQHFGDGTRLSIL.

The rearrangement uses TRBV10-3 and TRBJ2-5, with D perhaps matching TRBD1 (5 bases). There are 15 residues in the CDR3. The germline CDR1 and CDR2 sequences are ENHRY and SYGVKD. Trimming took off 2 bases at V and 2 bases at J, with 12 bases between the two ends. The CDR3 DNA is TGTGCCATCAGTGAGGAACAGGTGCGGCAAGAGACCCAGTACTTC. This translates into CAISEEQVRQETQYF.

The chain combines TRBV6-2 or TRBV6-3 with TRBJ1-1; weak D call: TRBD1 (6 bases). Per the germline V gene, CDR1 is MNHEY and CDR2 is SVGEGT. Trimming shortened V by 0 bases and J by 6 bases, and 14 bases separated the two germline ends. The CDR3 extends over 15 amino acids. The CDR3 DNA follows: TGTGCCAGCAGTTACTCTGGGGGGCTGGGATCTGAAGCTTTCTTT. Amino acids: CASSYSGGLGSEAFF.

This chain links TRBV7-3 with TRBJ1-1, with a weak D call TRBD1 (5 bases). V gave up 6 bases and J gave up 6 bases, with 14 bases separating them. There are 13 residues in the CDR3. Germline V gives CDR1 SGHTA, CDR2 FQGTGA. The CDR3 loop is CASSEGQGSEAFF. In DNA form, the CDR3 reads TGTGCCAGCAGTGAGGGGCAGGGCTCTGAAGCTTTCTTT.